This TCR beta chain came from a study of vaccination effects on CD4 cells after COVID-19 (dated 2022 in TCRdb). Context from the whole study: To identify antigen-specific CD4+ T cell clonotypes by their expansion, the ViraFEST assay first stimulated PBMC with viral peptide pools and then applied TCR sequencing. Across the study, the median time from the second dose to post-vaccine sampling was 72 days (range 14 to 241). Each well held some 1.9 million PBMC cultured in IMDM containing roughly 4.9% human AB serum, around 9.3 IU/ml IL-2 and gentamicin, along with about 10 ug/ml peptides. SARS-CoV-2 spike-specific CD4+ TCR repertoires were compared before and after mRNA vaccination in COVID-19 convalescent patients and in infection-naive vaccine recipients. A total of approximately 9 COVID-19 convalescent patients and a handful of SARS-CoV-2-naive healthy vaccine recipients were included in the full study. The Oncomine TCR Beta short-read assay on an Illumina iSeq 100 was used to sequence cultures from other donors in the study. Study-wide findings and limitations: Among healthy vaccine recipients, nearly all vaccine-induced clones were SARS-CoV-2 mono-reactive, and only 1 of 255 was cross-reactive with common cold coronaviruses. Both infection-induced and vaccine-induced clones contracted markedly at late post-vaccination timepoints, which is consistent with waning T cell responses. The study was limited by a small number of convalescent patients and lacked early post-infection timepoints.

As regards this clone: The target of this receptor is not known. Base qualities are not recorded, but no much larger clone differs from it by a single base.

To prepare the library, the immunoSEQ multiplex PCR assay was applied. DNA from the cultured, isolated CD4+ T cells was subjected to TCR beta CDR3 sequencing. The study's own analysis went as follows. Non-productive TCR sequences were removed and reads were trimmed to the CDR3 region, keeping CDR3s of at least 7 amino acids. Antigen-specific clonotypes were identified with the MANAFEST web app by comparing expansion in peptide wells against reference cultures. To count as positive, a clone had to show expansion at FDR<0.05 compared with the reference and with all other wells, an odds ratio above 5, and a frequency above 0.1% in two replicate wells. Cross-reactive clonotypes were defined as significantly expanded in SARS-CoV-2 spike wells and in at least one common cold coronavirus spike condition. CDR3 similarity was assessed by Levenshtein distance with the stringdist R package, and unrooted trees were built with ape in R 3.6.1. The clones in this table, taken by TCRdb from immuneACCESS, are in-frame only. Not every clone is retained; where verified, under half of the shortfall comes from an unresolved V gene, and the cause of the rest is unknown. The V and J calls and clone size are taken from that table; D and trimming were inferred from the DNA. In all, the sample holds just under 75,000 clones, and approximately 73% of those were seen once. The ten top clones hold around 2.1% of the sample.

The junction shows trimming of 0 bases on V and 4 bases on J, plus 3 bases between the germline ends. CDR1 SGHTA and CDR2 FQGNSA are derived from the germline V gene. Spanning cysteine to phenylalanine, the CDR3 consists of 13 amino acids. The entry retains the CDR3 DNA only, 39 bases that are in frame from base 1. After more than 9 days of culture, CD4+ T cells were isolated with the EasySep CD4+ T cell isolation kit. Each participant received two doses of an mRNA SARS-CoV-2 vaccine, either BNT162b2 or mRNA-1273. The absence of prior SARS-CoV-2 infection in healthy vaccine recipients was confirmed by negative nucleocapsid antibodies before and after vaccination. On days 3 and 7, half of the culture medium was replaced with fresh IL-2-containing medium. Each peptide stimulation condition was cultured in triplicate wells unless otherwise noted. PBMC were separated from whole blood using Ficoll-Paque Plus gradient centrifugation and were then either cryopreserved at -140C or used fresh. The QIAamp micro DNA kit was used to extract genomic DNA from the cultured CD4+ T cells.

Sequencing was performed on CD4+ T cells from PBMCs cultured without peptide, taken after COVID-19 vaccination. The receptor's source is a human donor who received a COVID-19 vaccine. Rearrangement joined TRBV7-2 to TRBJ2-2; there is no confident call for the D gene. This receptor carries the CDR3 CASSLASTGELFF. Read as DNA, the sequence is TGTGCCAGCAGCTTAGCGTCCACCGGGGAGCTGTTTTTT.